What follows are 28 T cell receptor beta chains derived from one specimen sequenced in a study of T cell responses to AZD1222 COVID-19 vaccine. Measured with immunoSEQ multiplex PCR; TCRdb has only the in-frame clones, and not every one. The sample lists more than 140,000 clones; about nine tenths were seen once. The sample here was peripheral blood, taken on day 0 of AZD1222 vaccination. These receptors originate from an adult in good health.

The J gene is TRBJ2-1, the V gene TRBV4-3; 11 nucleotides agree with TRBD2. After removal of 0 bases from V and 6 bases from J, the junction contained 13 bases not matched to a gene. This CDR3 comprises 19 residues. Germline CDR1 reads LGHNA; CDR2 reads YSLEER. The CDR3 spells CASSQDSTSGNSFFNEQFF. CDR3 nucleotide sequence: TGCGCCAGCAGCCAAGATTCGACTAGCGGGAATAGTTTCTTCAATGAGCAGTTCTTC.

The chain carries TRBV28 and TRBJ1-5, with D perhaps matching TRBD1 (6 bases). From germline, CDR1 is MDHEN and CDR2 SYDVKM. CDR3 length: 14 amino acids. Trimming stripped 5 bases from V and 5 bases from J, with 13 bases between. In DNA, the CDR3 is TGTGCCAGCAGTCAGACAGGTACCTATCAGCCCCAGCATTTT. Amino acid sequence: CASSQTGTYQPQHF.

The V gene is TRBV28, the J gene TRBJ1-2; 10 positions match TRBD1. The CDR3 contains 14 residues. Trimming at V came to 3 bases and at J to 8 bases, leaving 6 bases not matched to a gene. Germline V CDR1 and CDR2: MDHEN, SYDVKM. CDR3 region: CASSLGDRGRGYTF. The DNA for the CDR3 is TGTGCCAGCAGTTTGGGAGACAGGGGGCGAGGCTACACCTTC.

The V gene is TRBV5-6, the J gene TRBJ2-7, with D possibly TRBD2 on 6 matching bases. V shed 5 bases and J shed 6 bases, with 15 bases lying between them. The germline V gene has CDR1 SGHDT and CDR2 YYEEEE. The CDR3 length is 13 residues. The CDR3, as DNA: TGTGCCAGCAGGACTGAAGGAGGGCGCGAGCAGTACTTC. Translation gives CASRTEGGREQYF.

This chain links TRBV7-3 with TRBJ2-5; D is possibly TRBD2 (6 bases). Germline assignment: CDR1 SGHTA and CDR2 FQGTGA. The CDR3 is 15 residues long. V was cut by 1 base and J by 3 bases, with 12 bases left in between. In DNA, the CDR3 is TGTGCCAGCAGCTTAAATGGAGCGGGTAAAGAGACCCAGTACTTC. As protein: CASSLNGAGKETQYF. Full variable domain (remainder filled in from reference TRBV7-3 and TRBJ2-5): GAGVSQTPSNKVTEKGKYVELRCDPISGHTALYWYRQSLGQGPEFLIYFQGTGAADDSGLPNDRFFAVRPEGSVSTLKIQRTERGDSAVYLCASSLNGAGKETQYFGPGTRLLVL.

The chain couples TRBV23-1 to TRBJ2-6, with 7 bases matching TRBD2. TRBV23-1 is reported as an ORF; its role is uncertain. The CDR3 contains 18 residues. With 5 bases clipped from V and 0 bases from J, the junction kept 10 bases outside the gene matches. The CDR3 coding sequence is TGCGCCAGCAGTGCTAGCGGAGCGCTATTCTCTGGGGCCAACGTCCTGACTTTC. Amino acid sequence: CASSASGALFSGANVLTF.

V usage is TRBV9 and J usage is TRBJ1-1; perhaps TRBD1 as D (5 bases). The CDR3 is 14 residues long. The V gene lost 0 bases and the J gene lost 4 bases, with 10 bases spanning the gap. Looked up from germline, CDR1 is SGDLS and CDR2 is YYNGEE. CDR3 coding DNA: TGTGCCAGCAGCGTAGTAGGGGAGGCCACTGAAGCTTTCTTT. Amino acids: CASSVVGEATEAFF.

V gene TRBV19 combines with J gene TRBJ1-5; TRBD1 might be the D (5 bases). Germline values: CDR1 LNHDA, CDR2 SQIVND (reference sequence). This CDR3 spans 14 amino acids. Trimming removed 5 bases from V and 5 bases from J, with 13 bases in between. This CDR3 is CASSPLQVDQPQHF. DNA for the CDR3: TGTGCCAGTAGTCCCTTACAGGTTGATCAGCCCCAGCATTTT.

The chain employs TRBV20-1 and TRBJ1-2, with D tentatively TRBD1 (5 bases). Per germline, CDR1 DFQATT and CDR2 SNEGSKA (reference sequence). CDR3 length: 11 amino acids. The V end was cut by 8 bases, the J end by 5 bases, with 12 bases between. The CDR3 sequence is CSPGTSYGYTF. For the CDR3, the DNA is TGCAGTCCCGGGACTTCTTATGGCTACACCTTC.

The chain employs TRBV12-3 or TRBV12-4 and TRBJ2-3, with D tentatively TRBD2 (6 bases). The CDR3 sequence is 12 residues long. V lost 2 bases to trimming and J lost 14 bases, with 14 bases between them. DNA for the CDR3: TGTGCCAGCAGTTTAATAGGGGACTCAAGGTATTTT. Protein product: CASSLIGDSRYF.

V is TRBV7-2 and J is TRBJ2-5, with TRBD2 identical over 11 bases. The trim removed 5 bases at V and 5 bases at J, leaving 13 bases unmatched. In germline, CDR1 is SGHTA, CDR2 FQGNSA. The CDR3 sequence is 17 residues long. The CDR3 DNA reads TGTGCCAGCAGCCCTACCCCACTACTAGCGGGAGAGGAGACCCAGTACTTC. Translation: CASSPTPLLAGEETQYF.

This clone was found once. The chain combines TRBV7-3 with TRBJ2-3; 11 bases map to TRBD2. Unmatched junction bases numbered 6, after V lost 5 bases and J lost 5 bases. In germline, CDR1 is SGHTA, CDR2 FQGTGA. The CDR3 runs to 15 residues. For the CDR3, the DNA is TGTGCCAGCAGCCAGACTAGCGGGAATTTAGATACGCAGTATTTT. This translates into CASSQTSGNLDTQYF. Full variable domain (missing parts from reference TRBV7-3 and TRBJ2-3): GAGVSQTPSNKVTEKGKYVELRCDPISGHTALYWYRQSLGQGPEFLIYFQGTGAADDSGLPNDRFFAVRPEGSVSTLKIQRTERGDSAVYLCASSQTSGNLDTQYFGPGTRLTVL.

The chain has TRBV2 and TRBJ2-7, with TRBD1 identical over 7 bases. With 0 bases clipped from V and 7 bases from J, the junction kept 12 bases outside the gene matches. The CDR3 loop spans 16 amino acids. CDR1 and CDR2 (germline): SNHLY, FYNNEI. CDR3 nucleotide sequence: TGTGCCAGCAGTGAAGCGCTTCCGGGACAGCGATATGAGCAGTACTTC. It yields the protein CASSEALPGQRYEQYF. Together with reference TRBV2 and TRBJ2-7, the CDR3 gives the full variable domain: EPEVTQTPSHQVTQMGQEVILRCVPISNHLYFYWYRQILGQKVEFLVSFYNNEISEKSEIFDDQFSVERPDGSNFTLKIRSTKLEDSAMYFCASSEALPGQRYEQYFGPGTRLTVT.

This clone occurred once. The rearrangement links TRBV7-9 to TRBJ2-7; TRBD1 or TRBD2 may be the D gene (5 bases each). This CDR3 spans 13 amino acids. From germline, CDR1 is SEHNR and CDR2 FQNEAQ (reference sequence). Trimming took 5 bases from V and 5 from J, leaving 13 bases between them. The CDR3 is CASSRPGTHEQYF. In DNA form, the CDR3 reads TGTGCCAGCAGCAGACCCGGGACCCACGAGCAGTACTTC.

The chain combines TRBV5-1 with TRBJ2-2; 9 bases fit TRBD2. Germline V gives CDR1 SGHRS, CDR2 YFSETQ. The CDR3 covers 16 residues. V trimming: 6 bases; J trimming: 3 bases; junction bases outside the gene matches: 9. The CDR3 sequence is CASTNRAGGYTGELFF. CDR3 sequence (DNA): TGCGCCAGCACCAACAGAGCGGGAGGATACACCGGGGAGCTGTTTTTT. Together with reference TRBV5-1 and TRBJ2-2, the CDR3 gives the full variable domain: KAGVTQTPRYLIKTRGQQVTLSCSPISGHRSVSWYQQTPGQGLQFLFEYFSETQRNKGNFPGRFSGRQFSNSRSEMNVSTLELGDSALYLCASTNRAGGYTGELFFGEGSRLTVL.

The table lists this clone with a count of one. V usage is TRBV7-9 and J usage is TRBJ2-3, with TRBD1 matching over 8 bases. The CDR3 contains 14 residues. Per germline, CDR1 SEHNR and CDR2 FQNEAQ (reference sequence). After removal of 8 bases from V and 4 bases from J, the junction contained 8 bases not matched to a gene. CDR3 in DNA: TGTGCCAGCCGTAGGACAGGGCAATCAGATACGCAGTATTTT. As protein: CASRRTGQSDTQYF.

The genes are TRBV7-2 and TRBJ2-7; D might be TRBD1 (5 bases). In germline, CDR1 is SGHTA, CDR2 FQGNSA. Trimming left V 5 bases short and J 6 bases short, with 14 bases between. The CDR3 runs to 13 residues. CDR3 amino acids: CASSRLSTGEQYF. CDR3 nucleotide sequence: TGTGCCAGCAGCCGCCTAAGTACAGGCGAGCAGTACTTC.

The chain combines TRBV5-1 with TRBJ2-7; the match to TRBD2 covers 14 bases. The CDR3 is 21 residues long. Per the germline V gene, CDR1 is SGHRS and CDR2 is YFSETQ. V lost 3 bases, J lost 4 bases, and 21 bases stayed unmatched. The CDR3: CASSWRDGPSGLAGVEYEQYF. As DNA, the CDR3 is TGCGCCAGCAGCTGGCGGGACGGACCATCGGGACTAGCGGGAGTTGAGTACGAGCAGTACTTC. Filled out from reference TRBV5-1 and TRBJ2-7, the complete variable domain reads KAGVTQTPRYLIKTRGQQVTLSCSPISGHRSVSWYQQTPGQGLQFLFEYFSETQRNKGNFPGRFSGRQFSNSRSEMNVSTLELGDSALYLCASSWRDGPSGLAGVEYEQYFGPGTRLTVT.

This clone was detected only once. This chain uses TRBV11-3 with TRBJ2-4, with D possibly matching TRBD2 (5 bases). Between the trimmed V and J ends, which lost 0 bases and 7 bases, there was a span of 10 bases. This CDR3 is 14 amino acids long. In germline, CDR1 is SGHNT, CDR2 YENEEA. The CDR3 region is CASSLELGVNIQYF. CDR3 bases: TGTGCCAGCAGCTTAGAACTAGGCGTTAACATTCAGTACTTC.

This chain uses TRBV30 with TRBJ1-3, with D perhaps TRBD1 (5 bases). The CDR3 is 16 residues long. Trimming removed 0 bases at V and 0 bases at J, with 12 bases between. Germline-derived CDR1 and CDR2 are GTSNPN and SVGIG (reference sequence). DNA of the CDR3: TGTGCCTGGAGTGTACGGGGCAGAAGCTCTGGAAACACCATATATTTT. It yields the protein CAWSVRGRSSGNTIYF.

The chain employs TRBV9 and TRBJ2-1; 10 bases are a match to TRBD2. This CDR3 is built from 16 residues. The junction had 5 bases not matched to a gene; V was cut back by 1 base and J by 4 bases. Germline CDR1 is SGDLS and CDR2 is YYNGEE. DNA of the CDR3: TGTGCCAGCAGCGTAAGCAGGACTAGCGGTTACAATGAGCAGTTCTTC. Protein sequence: CASSVSRTSGYNEQFF.

The V gene is TRBV27, the J gene TRBJ2-2; no reliable D call. V was pared by 6 bases and J by 2 bases, with 10 bases between. Looked up from germline, CDR1 is MNHEY and CDR2 is SMNVEV (reference sequence). The CDR3 runs to 14 residues. This CDR3 is CASRIWVNTGELFF. Written as DNA, the CDR3 is TGTGCCAGCAGGATATGGGTCAACACCGGGGAGCTGTTTTTT.

The chain couples TRBV7-3 to TRBJ2-7, with D possibly matching TRBD1 (5 bases). V was cut by 7 bases and J by 0 bases, with 19 bases left in between. Looked up from germline, CDR1 is SGHTA and CDR2 is FQGTGA. This CDR3 contains 16 residues. CDR3 bases: TGTGCCAGCACCCTTCGGGTAGGGGAATCCTCCTACGAGCAGTACTTC. It specifies CASTLRVGESSYEQYF.

The gene calls are TRBV6-5 and TRBJ2-7, with D maybe TRBD2 (6 bases). V lost 6 bases and J 0 bases, leaving 12 bases between the germline ends. This CDR3 has 14 amino acids. The V gene's germline CDR1 is MNHEY and CDR2 SVGAGI. CDR3 in DNA: TGTGCCAGCAGCCGACTAGTCGCCTCCTACGAGCAGTACTTC. Its translation: CASSRLVASYEQYF.

The rearrangement uses TRBV27 and TRBJ1-1; a possible D gene is TRBD1 (5 bases). This CDR3 region has 12 residues. Trimming cost V 9 bases and J 4 bases, with 12 bases left between them. The germline V gene encodes CDR1 MNHEY and CDR2 SMNVEV (reference sequence). The DNA of the CDR3 is TGTGCCAGGTCAGGGCAGACCACTGAAGCTTTCTTT. It specifies CARSGQTTEAFF.

V gene TRBV6-6 combines with J gene TRBJ2-1, with 8 bases aligning to TRBD1. With V trimmed by 2 bases and J by 5 bases, 2 bases remained unmatched. Germline CDR1 reads MNHNY; CDR2 reads SVGAGI (reference sequence). CDR3 length: 14 residues. The CDR3 loop is CASSYGGQDNEQFF. The DNA of the CDR3 is TGTGCCAGCAGTTACGGGGGACAGGACAATGAGCAGTTCTTC.

This rearrangement joins TRBV7-2 to TRBJ1-2; a possible D gene is TRBD1 (5 bases). The V and J ends lost 6 bases and 3 bases respectively, with 11 bases between them. This CDR3 contains 13 residues. Germline V gene data show CDR1 as SGHTA and CDR2 as FQGNSA. In DNA, the CDR3 is TGTGCCAGCAGACCCCAGGGATACTATGGCTACACCTTC. Translated, it gives CASRPQGYYGYTF.

This clone was detected once. The rearrangement links TRBV30 to TRBJ1-6; 7 positions match TRBD1. The CDR3 length is 14 residues. Germline-derived CDR1 and CDR2 are GTSNPN and SVGIG (reference sequence). The V and J ends lost 1 base and 5 bases, in that order; junction bases with no gene match: 2. The CDR3 loop is CAWSEGTDNSPLHF. For the CDR3, the DNA is TGTGCCTGGAGTGAAGGGACAGATAATTCACCCCTCCACTTT.